A single sample is the source of the 5 T cell receptor beta chains below, sequenced in a study of cytomegalovirus exposure and HLA in healthy donors. Sequencing used immunoSEQ multiplex PCR; TCRdb keeps in-frame clones, though not all of them. Counted here are about 140,000 clones, roughly 86% occurring once; the ten biggest clones make up 1.4%. Source material: PBMCs. The receptors come from a woman in her twenties or thirties in good health and CMV-seronegative.

This clone was counted once. V is TRBV6-6 and J is TRBJ2-5; 9 bases map to TRBD2. The germline gives CDR1 MNHNY, CDR2 SVGAGI (reference sequence). Trimming at V came to 5 bases and at J to 5 bases, leaving 3 bases not matched to a gene. The CDR3 is 13 residues long. The CDR3 region has the DNA TGTGCCAGCAGTGACGGACTAGCGGAGACCCAGTACTTC. Its protein product is CASSDGLAETQYF.

The V gene is TRBV2, the J gene TRBJ1-5; 9 bases line up with TRBD1. There are 12 residues in the CDR3. Germline CDR1 and CDR2: SNHLY and FYNNEI. Trimming cost V 6 bases and J 6 bases; bases outside gene matches: 0. The CDR3 is CASRTGGQPQHF. The CDR3 DNA reads TGTGCCAGCAGGACAGGGGGTCAGCCCCAGCATTTT.

The rearrangement links TRBV15 to TRBJ2-3; 7 bases align to TRBD1. Germline CDR1 is LNHNV and CDR2 is YYDKDF (reference sequence). Trimming removed 3 bases from V and 6 bases from J; junction bases left unmatched: 3. The CDR3 is 13 residues long. CDR3 bases: TGTGCCACCAGCAGCGACAGGGAGGATACGCAGTATTTT. The encoded protein is CATSSDREDTQYF.

Only a few counts were recorded for this clone. CDR3 nucleotide sequence: TGTGCCAGCTCACCAACAGCTGGCAGTGACTATGGCTACACCTTC. Its translation is CASSPTAGSDYGYTF. The rearrangement joins TRBV18 to TRBJ1-2; D remains unclear. Germline CDR1 reads KGHSH; CDR2 reads LQKENI. The CDR3 is 15 amino acids. The V and J ends lost 2 bases and 3 bases respectively, with 13 bases between them. The full variable domain, completed using reference TRBV18 and TRBJ1-2, is NAGVMQNPRHLVRRRGQEARLRCSPMKGHSHVYWYRQLPEEGLKFMVYLQKENIIDESGMPKERFSAEFPKEGPSILRIQQVVRGDSAAYFCASSPTAGSDYGYTFGSGTRLTVV.

Remarks on this clone: Germline is not matched at one junction end, which may reflect a read error. The chain recombines TRBV2 with TRBJ1-5; D might be TRBD1 (6 bases). The CDR3 consists of 16 residues. Looked up from germline, CDR1 is SNHLY and CDR2 is FYNNEI. CDR3 nucleotides: TGTGCCAGCAATGAATCGCCAGGGGCAATCAATCAGCCCCAGCATTTT. Protein product: CASNESPGAINQPQHF.